A single sample gave rise to the 7 T cell receptor beta chains below, sequenced in a study of cytomegalovirus exposure and HLA in healthy donors. The PCR had 60 Vbeta and 13 Jbeta primers. Profiling relied on immunoSEQ multiplex PCR, and the TCRdb table lists in-frame clones only, not all of them. The top ten clones hold almost 25% of a sample with approximately 82,000 clones, 9.5% to 13% of them seen once. Sequences were obtained from PBMCs. These receptors all come from a man in his fifties or sixties in good health and CMV-seropositive.

The rearrangement links TRBV6-1 to TRBJ2-2, with 9 bases matching TRBD1. J was trimmed by 8 bases and V by 1 base; bases with no gene match: 5. This CDR3 has 15 residues. Per the germline V gene, CDR1 is MNHNS and CDR2 is SASEGT. CDR3 region: CASSEGGQGTGELFF. As DNA, the CDR3 is TGTGCCAGCAGTGAAGGGGGACAGGGAACGGGGGAGCTGTTTTTT.

This clone was recorded a few times. The rearrangement links TRBV19 to TRBJ1-5; 12 nucleotides align to TRBD1. The V segment lost 5 bases and the J segment 2 bases; nucleotides outside the gene matches: 7. Germline V gene data show CDR1 as LNHDA and CDR2 as SQIVND (reference sequence). The CDR3 runs to 17 residues. This CDR3 reads CASSFSGTGGGNQPQHF. DNA of the CDR3: TGTGCCAGTAGTTTTTCCGGGACAGGGGGCGGCAATCAGCCCCAGCATTTT. Using reference TRBV19 and TRBJ1-5 for the parts outside the CDR3, the full variable domain is DGGITQSPKYLFRKEGQNVTLSCEQNLNHDAMYWYRQDPGQGLRLIYYSQIVNDFQKGDIAEGYSVSREKKESFPLTVTSAQKNPTAFYLCASSFSGTGGGNQPQHFGDGTRLSIL.

This clone has a handful of counts. The rearrangement uses TRBV19 and TRBJ1-1; no firm D call. CDR3 length: 11 residues. V was cut by 7 bases and J by 0 bases, with 3 bases left in between. Germline V gene sequence: CDR1 LNHDA, CDR2 SQIVND (reference sequence). The chain's CDR3 is CASTVNTEAFF. The CDR3 nucleotides are TGTGCCAGTACGGTGAACACTGAAGCTTTCTTT.

This clone was counted a few times. The V call is TRBV6-6, the J call TRBJ2-7; perhaps TRBD2 as D (6 bases). The CDR3 has 14 residues. Trimming left V 5 bases short and J 2 bases short, with 13 bases between. The V gene's germline CDR1 is MNHNY and CDR2 SVGAGI (reference sequence). As DNA, the CDR3 is TGTGCCAGCAGTGACCGGGACTCCGCCTACGAGCAGTACTTC. Translated, it gives CASSDRDSAYEQYF.

This clone came up a few times. Different DNA sequences within this sample yield the same CDR3. The chain has TRBV11-3 and TRBJ2-5; the match to TRBD2 covers 7 bases. The CDR3 length is 13 residues. The trim removed 5 bases at V and 5 bases at J, leaving 5 bases unmatched. The germline gives CDR1 SGHNT, CDR2 YENEEA. In nucleotides, the CDR3 is TGTGCCAGCAGCCTTTGGGGAGGGGAGACCCAGTACTTC. Its protein product is CASSLWGGETQYF. Using reference TRBV11-3 and TRBJ2-5 for the parts outside the CDR3, the full variable domain is EAGVVQSPRYKIIEKKQPVAFWCNPISGHNTLYWYLQNLGQGPELLIRYENEEAVDDSQLPKDRFSAERLKGVDSTLKIQPAELGDSAVYLCASSLWGGETQYFGPGTRLLVL.

This clone was seen a few times. The V gene is TRBV6-1, the J gene TRBJ1-5; D gene ambiguous. The germline V gene has CDR1 MNHNS and CDR2 SASEGT. V was trimmed by 1 base and J by 6 bases, leaving 16 bases between them. CDR3 size: 16 residues. The CDR3 is CASSEETAVWSQPQHF. The CDR3 DNA reads as TGTGCCAGCAGTGAAGAGACGGCCGTCTGGAGTCAGCCCCAGCATTTT.

The rearrangement joins TRBV10-3 to TRBJ2-1; 9 bases line up with TRBD1. With V trimmed by 2 bases and J by 9 bases, 11 bases remained unmatched. Germline assignment: CDR1 ENHRY and CDR2 SYGVKD. This CDR3 comprises 16 residues. The CDR3 region is CAISERQGGPTGEQFF. CDR3 bases: TGTGCCATCAGTGAGCGACAGGGGGGCCCAACAGGTGAGCAGTTCTTC.